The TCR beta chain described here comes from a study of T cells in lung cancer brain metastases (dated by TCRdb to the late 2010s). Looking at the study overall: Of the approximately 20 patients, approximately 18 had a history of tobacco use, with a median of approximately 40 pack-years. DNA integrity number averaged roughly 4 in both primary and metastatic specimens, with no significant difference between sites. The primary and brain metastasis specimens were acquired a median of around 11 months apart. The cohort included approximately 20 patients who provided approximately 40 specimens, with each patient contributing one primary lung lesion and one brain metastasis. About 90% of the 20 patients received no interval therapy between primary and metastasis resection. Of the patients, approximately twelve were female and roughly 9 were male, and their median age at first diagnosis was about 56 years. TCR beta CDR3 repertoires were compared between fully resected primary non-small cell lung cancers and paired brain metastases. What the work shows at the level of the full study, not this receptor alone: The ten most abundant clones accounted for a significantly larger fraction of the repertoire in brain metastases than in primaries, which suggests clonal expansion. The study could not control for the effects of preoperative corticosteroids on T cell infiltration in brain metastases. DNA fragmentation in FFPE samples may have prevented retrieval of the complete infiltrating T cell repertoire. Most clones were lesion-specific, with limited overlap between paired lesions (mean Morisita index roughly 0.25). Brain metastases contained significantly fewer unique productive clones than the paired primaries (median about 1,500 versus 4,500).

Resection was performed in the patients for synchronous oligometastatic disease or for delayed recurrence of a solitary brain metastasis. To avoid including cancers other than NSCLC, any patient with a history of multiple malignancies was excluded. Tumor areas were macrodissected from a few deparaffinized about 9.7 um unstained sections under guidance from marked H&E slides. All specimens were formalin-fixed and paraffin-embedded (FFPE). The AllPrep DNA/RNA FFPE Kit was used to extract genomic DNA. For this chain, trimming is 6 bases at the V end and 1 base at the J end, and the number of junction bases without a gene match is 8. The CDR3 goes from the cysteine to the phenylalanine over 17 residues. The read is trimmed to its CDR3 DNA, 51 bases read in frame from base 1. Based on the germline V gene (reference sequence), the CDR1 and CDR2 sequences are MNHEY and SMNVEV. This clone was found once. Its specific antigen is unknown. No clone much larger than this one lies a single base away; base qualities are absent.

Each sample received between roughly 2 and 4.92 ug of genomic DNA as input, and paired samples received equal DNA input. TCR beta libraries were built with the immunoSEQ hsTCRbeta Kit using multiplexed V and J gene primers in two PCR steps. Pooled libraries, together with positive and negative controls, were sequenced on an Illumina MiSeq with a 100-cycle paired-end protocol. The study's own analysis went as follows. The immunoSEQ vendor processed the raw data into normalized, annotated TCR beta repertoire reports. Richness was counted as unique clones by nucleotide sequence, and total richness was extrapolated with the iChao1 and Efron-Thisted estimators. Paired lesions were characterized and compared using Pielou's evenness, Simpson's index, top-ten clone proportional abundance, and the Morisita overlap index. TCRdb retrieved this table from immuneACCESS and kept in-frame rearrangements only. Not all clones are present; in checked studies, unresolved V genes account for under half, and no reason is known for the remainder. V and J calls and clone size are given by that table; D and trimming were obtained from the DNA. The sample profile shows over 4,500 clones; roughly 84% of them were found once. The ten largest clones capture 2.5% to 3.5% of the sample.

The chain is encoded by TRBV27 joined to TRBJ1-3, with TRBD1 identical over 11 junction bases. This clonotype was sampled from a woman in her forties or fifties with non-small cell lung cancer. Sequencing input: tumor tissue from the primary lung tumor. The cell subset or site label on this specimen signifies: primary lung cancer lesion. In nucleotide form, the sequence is TGTGCCAGCAGGGGTGGGACAGGGGGTTTGTCTGGAAACACCATATATTTT. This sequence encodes CASRGGTGGLSGNTIYF.